This TCR beta chain was sequenced during a study of control samples from healthy donors and cancer patients. Assay: immunoSEQ multiplex PCR; the TCRdb copy retains only in-frame clones and omits some. The table lists more than 95,000 clones, roughly 87% of them singletons, with around 2% in the top ten. Germline-derived CDR1 and CDR2 are MDHEN and SYDVKM. This CDR3 is built from 15 residues. V lost 5 bases, J lost 7 bases, and 10 bases stayed unmatched. This clone was recorded once. The V call is TRBV28, the J call TRBJ2-5, with 10 nucleotides matching TRBD1. Sequenced: blood. This clonotype was obtained from a man in his late teens or twenties in good health. CDR3 nucleotides: TGTGCCAGCAGTCTACCGGGACAGGGGAAGGTGACCCAGTACTTC. Amino acid sequence: CASSLPGQGKVTQYF.